The present TCR beta chain was sequenced within a study of OX40 agonist ivuxolimab in advanced cancers. Here immunoSEQ multiplex PCR was the method, and the copy in TCRdb shows in-frame clones only, minus some. The data show about 55,000 clones, with 86% seen just once and roughly 15% held by the top ten. The CDR3 extends over 15 amino acids. V was pared by 2 bases and J by 7 bases, with 6 bases of the junction left unmatched. Per germline, CDR1 MNHNY and CDR2 SVGAGI (reference sequence). The J gene is TRBJ2-3, the V gene TRBV6-6, with TRBD1 matching over 10 bases. Specimen: CD4+ or CD8+ T cells sorted from blood, collected in a trial of the OX40 agonist ivuxolimab. This sequence was found in an adult with an advanced solid tumor such as melanoma, head and neck, liver or kidney cancer. This CDR3 is CASSYEGQGKNTQYF. The CDR3 coding sequence is TGTGCCAGCAGTTACGAGGGACAGGGGAAGAATACGCAGTATTTT.